What follows are 10 T cell receptor beta chains derived from one specimen sequenced in a study of cytomegalovirus exposure and HLA in healthy donors. The PCR used 60 Vbeta and 13 Jbeta primers. The method was immunoSEQ multiplex PCR; TCRdb's version includes in-frame clones alone and lacks a portion of them. The table includes under 200,000 clones, 73% detected once. The sequenced sample was PBMCs. The receptors shown here come from a woman in her twenties or thirties in good health and CMV-seronegative.

Only a few counts were recorded for this clone. The chain links TRBV11-2 to TRBJ2-2; D gene uncertain. The germline V gene has CDR1 SGHAT and CDR2 FQNNGV. The V gene lost 2 bases and the J gene lost 7 bases, with 5 bases spanning the gap. The CDR3 is made up of 12 amino acids. The CDR3 spells CASSLSGGELFF. The DNA for the CDR3 is TGTGCCAGCAGCTTATCCGGCGGGGAGCTGTTTTTT.

The chain employs TRBV10-1 and TRBJ2-7; maybe TRBD1 (5 bases). Germline CDR1 reads WNHNN; CDR2 reads SYGVQD (reference sequence). The CDR3 extends over 13 amino acids. Trimming removed 6 bases at V and 0 bases at J, with 9 bases between. CDR3 sequence reads: CASSQGYSYEQYF. In DNA, the CDR3 is TGCGCCAGCAGCCAGGGTTACTCCTACGAGCAGTACTTC.

CDR3 DNA sequence: TGTGCCAGCAGTGGGGCCCTCACAGATACGCAGTATTTT. Its protein is CASSGALTDTQYF. The chain links TRBV6-4 to TRBJ2-3; D gene unclear. The CDR3 is 13 residues long. Looked up from germline, CDR1 is MRHNA and CDR2 is SNTAGT. The ends were cut back, 4 bases at V and 2 bases at J, with 7 bases in the middle.

This clone has a handful of counts. The rearrangement joins TRBV29-1 to TRBJ1-4; tentatively, D is TRBD1 (5 bases). This CDR3 contains 12 residues. V was pared by 2 bases and J by 7 bases, with 8 bases between. Germline values: CDR1 SQVTM, CDR2 ANQGSEA. In DNA form, the CDR3 reads TGCAGCGTTGAAAGGGGAGGTGAAAAACTGTTTTTT. It specifies CSVERGGEKLFF.

This sequence joins TRBV30 and TRBJ1-4; 7 bases align to TRBD1. J lost 3 bases, V lost 1 base, and 2 bases had no gene match. Germline CDR1 GTSNPN, CDR2 SVGIG (reference sequence). The CDR3 consists of 14 residues. The CDR3 DNA reads as TGTGCCTGGAGTGAGGGGGCGGCTAATGAAAAACTGTTTTTT. Its translation: CAWSEGAANEKLFF.

The J gene is TRBJ2-7, the V gene TRBV18, with 12 positions matching TRBD1. The CDR3 is 15 amino acids. Germline V CDR1 and CDR2: KGHSH, LQKENI. The ends lost 3 bases at V and 2 bases at J; junction bases unmatched: 2. CDR3 sequence reads: CASSPGTGGPYEQYF. CDR3 bases: TGTGCCAGCTCACCCGGGACAGGGGGCCCCTACGAGCAGTACTTC.

The V and J genes are TRBV5-1 and TRBJ1-2; 7 bases are shared with TRBD1. CDR1 and CDR2 (germline): SGHRS, YFSETQ. V lost 1 base to trimming and J lost 3 bases; unmatched junction nucleotides: 3. CDR3 length: 14 residues. The CDR3 bases are TGCGCCAGCAGCTTGAACAGGGGCGACTATGGCTACACCTTC. Its protein is CASSLNRGDYGYTF.

In its sample, this clone was seen once. The V call is TRBV6-1, the J call TRBJ2-1; perhaps TRBD2 as D (5 bases). The length of the CDR3 is 14 residues. V lost 6 bases and J lost 0, with 9 bases in between. The germline CDR1 and CDR2 sequences are MNHNS and SASEGT. In DNA form, the CDR3 reads TGTGCCAGCAGGTTAGCGTACTCCTACAATGAGCAGTTCTTC. Translating gives CASRLAYSYNEQFF.

This clone was recorded once. The V and J genes are TRBV27 and TRBJ2-3; 14 bases are shared with TRBD2. V gave up 5 bases and J gave up 1 base; unmatched junction bases: 14. This CDR3 is 20 amino acids long. From germline, CDR1 is MNHEY and CDR2 SMNVEV (reference sequence). Here the CDR3 reads CASSPPVPGLAGARTDTQYF. The CDR3 DNA sequence: TGTGCCAGCAGTCCACCAGTCCCGGGACTAGCGGGGGCCCGCACAGATACGCAGTATTTT.

This chain joins TRBV4-1 and TRBJ2-2; 7 bases align to TRBD1. In germline, CDR1 is MGHRA, CDR2 YSYEKL. This CDR3 contains 18 residues. V dropped 0 bases and J dropped 6; count of bases not matched to a gene: 13. The CDR3 sequence is CASSQELVLTGVSGELFF. The CDR3 DNA sequence: TGCGCCAGCAGCCAAGAATTGGTCTTAACAGGGGTTTCCGGGGAGCTGTTTTTT.